The following is a T cell receptor (beta chain) sequence with its context. This entry comes from a study of blood T cell repertoires in COVID-19. Study-level background: The United States, Italy and Spain were the sources of the acute and convalescent COVID-19 samples.

The cohort comprised adults aged about 18 to 100 years residing in approximately 25 US areas. The V end lost 0 bases, the J end lost 14 bases, and 17 bases lay between the germline ends. CDR3 length: 15 amino acids. Germline CDR1 reads MNHEY; CDR2 reads SVGAGI. Original processing methods: From reference gene primer amplification, estimates of nucleated cell counts were derived. The protocol was immunoSEQ multiplex PCR, while the TCRdb copy is restricted to in-frame clones and leaves out a portion. The V and J calls and the clone size are those of that table, but D and trimming were determined from the DNA. The top ten clones hold about 1.8% of a sample with around 300,000 clones, 85% to 90% of them seen once.

The chain uses TRBV6-5 and TRBJ1-6; D may be TRBD1 (5 bases). Sequences were obtained from PBMCs or T cells enriched from blood (not recorded which). The receptor comes from a woman aged 18-35 years with acute COVID-19. In DNA, the CDR3 is TGTGCCAGCAGTTACTCTGACACCGGGGGAAGGTCCCTCCACTTT. Translated: CASSYSDTGGRSLHF.